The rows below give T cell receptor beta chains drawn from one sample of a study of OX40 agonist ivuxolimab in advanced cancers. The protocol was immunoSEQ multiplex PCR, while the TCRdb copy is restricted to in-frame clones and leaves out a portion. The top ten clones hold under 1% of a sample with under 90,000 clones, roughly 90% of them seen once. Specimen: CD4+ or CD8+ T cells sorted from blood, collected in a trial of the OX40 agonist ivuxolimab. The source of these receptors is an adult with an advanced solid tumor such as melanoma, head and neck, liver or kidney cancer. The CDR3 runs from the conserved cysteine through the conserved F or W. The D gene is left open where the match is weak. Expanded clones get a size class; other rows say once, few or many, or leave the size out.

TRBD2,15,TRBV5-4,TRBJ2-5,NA,TGTGCCAGCAATACCGGGACTAGCGATACAGAGACCCAGTACTTC,CASNTGTSDTETQYF
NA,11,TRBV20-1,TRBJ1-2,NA,TGCAGGGTATCACGGGACTATGGCTACACCTTC,CRVSRDYGYTF
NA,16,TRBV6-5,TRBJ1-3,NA,TGTGCCAGCAGTTACTCGTCGGGCAGACAAGGAAACACCATATATTTT,CASSYSSGRQGNTIYF
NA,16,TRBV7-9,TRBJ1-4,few,TGTGCCAGCAGCTTATCAGCTACGAGAACTAATGAAAAACTGTTTTTT,CASSLSATRTNEKLFF
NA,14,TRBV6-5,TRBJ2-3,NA,TGTGCCAGCAGTTACTCCTTCGGGACAGATACGCAGTATTTT,CASSYSFGTDTQYF
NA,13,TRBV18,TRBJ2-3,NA,TGTGCCAGCTCCCCGCAGGGTGCAGATACGCAGTATTTT,CASSPQGADTQYF
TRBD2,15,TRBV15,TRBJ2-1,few,TGTGCCACCAGCAGAGATACTAGCGGGACCGGTGAGCAGTTCTTC,CATSRDTSGTGEQFF
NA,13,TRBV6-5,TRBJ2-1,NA,TGTGCCAGCAGTTACAGGAGAACAAATGAGCAGTTCTTC,CASSYRRTNEQFF
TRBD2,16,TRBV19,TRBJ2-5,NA,TGTGCCAGTAGTCTCGGACTAGCGGGAGTTCAAGAGACCCAGTACTTC,CASSLGLAGVQETQYF
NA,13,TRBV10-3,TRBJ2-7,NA,TGTGCCATCAGTGAATTGGGCTCCTACGAGCAGTACTTC,CAISELGSYEQYF
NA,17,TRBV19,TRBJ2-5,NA,TGTGCCAGTAACACTCCTTCTGGGCAGGGTGGACGAGAGACCCAGTACTTC,CASNTPSGQGGRETQYF
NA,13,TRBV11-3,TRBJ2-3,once,TGTGCCAGCAGCTATAGACCCGACTATACGCAGTATTTT,CASSYRPDYTQYF
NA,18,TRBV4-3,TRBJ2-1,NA,TGCGCCAGCAGCCAAGATCACCCGGGGGCGGCGGGAGTTAATGAGCAGTTCTTC,CASSQDHPGAAGVNEQFF
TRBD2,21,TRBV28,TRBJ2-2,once,TGTGCCAGCAGTTTCCCCTCCTCATTTCAGATTAGCGGGAAGGTCACCGGGGAGCTGTTTTTT,CASSFPSSFQISGKVTGELFF
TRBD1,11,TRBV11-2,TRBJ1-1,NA,TGTGCCAGCAGCTCCGGACAGGGAGCTTTCTTT,CASSSGQGAFF
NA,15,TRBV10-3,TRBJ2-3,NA,TGTGCCGTCGGACCGACGCAAAGAGCCACAGATACGCAGTATTTT,CAVGPTQRATDTQYF
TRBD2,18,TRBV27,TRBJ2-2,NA,TGTGCCAGCAGTCGCCGGGCGGGAGGAGATAGCAGCACCGGGGAGCTGTTTTTT,CASSRRAGGDSSTGELFF
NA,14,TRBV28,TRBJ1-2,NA,TGTGCCAGCAGCCTCGGGCCAGGGCGGGCTGGCTACACCTTC,CASSLGPGRAGYTF
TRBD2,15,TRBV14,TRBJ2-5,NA,TGTGCCAGCAGCCGCATAGCGGGAGTCGGGGAGACCCAGTACTTC,CASSRIAGVGETQYF
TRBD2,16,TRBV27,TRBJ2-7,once,TGTGCCAGCAGTTTATCGGGTAGCGGGAGTTCCCACGAGCAGTACTTC,CASSLSGSGSSHEQYF
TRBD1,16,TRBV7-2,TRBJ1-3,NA,TGTGCCAGCAGCTTAGCGACAGGGCTCTCTGGAAACACCATATATTTT,CASSLATGLSGNTIYF
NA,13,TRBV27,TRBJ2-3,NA,TGTGCCAGCAACAGGGGAGGGACAGATACGCAGTATTTT,CASNRGGTDTQYF
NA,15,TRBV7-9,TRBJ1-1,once,TGTGCCAGCAGCCGTTCGGGAGGGGTGGTCACTGAAGCTTTCTTT,CASSRSGGVVTEAFF
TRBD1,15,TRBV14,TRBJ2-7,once,TGTGCCAGCAGCCAAGATGGACAGGGGTCCTACGAGCAGTACTTC,CASSQDGQGSYEQYF
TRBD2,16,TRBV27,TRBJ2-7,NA,TGTGCCAGCAGTCTCACCTGGACTAGCGGGAGGCACGAGCAGTACTTC,CASSLTWTSGRHEQYF
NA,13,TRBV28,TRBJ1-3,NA,TGTGCCACTTTGGACAGCTCTGGAAACACCATATATTTT,CATLDSSGNTIYF
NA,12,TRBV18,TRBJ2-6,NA,TGTGCCAGCTCCGATGGGGCCAACGTCCTGACTTTC,CASSDGANVLTF
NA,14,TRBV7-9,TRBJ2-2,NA,TGTGCCAGCAGCTCTAGCTCGAACACCGGGGAGCTGTTTTTT,CASSSSSNTGELFF
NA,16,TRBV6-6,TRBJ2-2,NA,TGTGCCAGCAGTAATCAGGGGCAGGCGAACACCGGGGAGCTGTTTTTT,CASSNQGQANTGELFF